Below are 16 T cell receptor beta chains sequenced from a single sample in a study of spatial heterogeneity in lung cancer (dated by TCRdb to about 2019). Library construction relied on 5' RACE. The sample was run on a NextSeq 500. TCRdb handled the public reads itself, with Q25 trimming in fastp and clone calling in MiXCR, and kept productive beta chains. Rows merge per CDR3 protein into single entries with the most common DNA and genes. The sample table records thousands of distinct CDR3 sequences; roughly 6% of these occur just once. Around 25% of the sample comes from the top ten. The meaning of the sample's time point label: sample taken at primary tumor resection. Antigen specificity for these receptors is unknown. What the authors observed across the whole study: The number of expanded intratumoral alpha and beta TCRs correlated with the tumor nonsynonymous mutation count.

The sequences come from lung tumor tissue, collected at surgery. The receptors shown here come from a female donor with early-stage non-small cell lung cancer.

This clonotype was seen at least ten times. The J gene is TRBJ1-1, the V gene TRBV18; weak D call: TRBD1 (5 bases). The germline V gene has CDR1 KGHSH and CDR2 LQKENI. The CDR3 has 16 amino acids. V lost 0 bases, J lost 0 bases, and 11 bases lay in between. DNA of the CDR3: TGTGCCAGCTCACCACCTCCGGGGCGGATGAACACTGAAGCTTTCTTT. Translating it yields CASSPPPGRMNTEAFF.

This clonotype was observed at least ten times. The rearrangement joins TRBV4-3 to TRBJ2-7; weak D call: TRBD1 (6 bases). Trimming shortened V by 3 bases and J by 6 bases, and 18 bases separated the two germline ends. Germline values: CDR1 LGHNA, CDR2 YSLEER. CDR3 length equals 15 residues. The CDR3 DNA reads TGCGCCAGCAGCCAGTCCTGGCAGGGGTCGGGCGAGCAGTACTTC. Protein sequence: CASSQSWQGSGEQYF.

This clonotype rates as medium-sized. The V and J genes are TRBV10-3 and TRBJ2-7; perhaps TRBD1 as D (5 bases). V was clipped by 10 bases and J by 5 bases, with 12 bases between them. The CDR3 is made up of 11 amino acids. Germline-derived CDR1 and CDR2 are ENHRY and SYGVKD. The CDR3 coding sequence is TGTGCCACCTCGCCAGGGAACGAGCAGTACTTC. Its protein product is CATSPGNEQYF.

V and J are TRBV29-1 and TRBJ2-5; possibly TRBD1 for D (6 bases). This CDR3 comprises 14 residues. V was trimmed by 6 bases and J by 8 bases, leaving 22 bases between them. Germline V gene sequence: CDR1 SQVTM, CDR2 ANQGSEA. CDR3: CSVRQAGARHTQYF. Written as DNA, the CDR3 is TGCAGCGTGAGACAGGCAGGCGCACGTCATACCCAGTACTTC.

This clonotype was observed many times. The chain's CDR3 is CSARVGPGNTIYF. CDR3 DNA: TGCAGTGCTAGGGTCGGGCCTGGAAACACCATATATTTT. This chain connects TRBV20-1 to TRBJ1-3; D is uncertain. There are 13 residues in the CDR3. Deletions cut 3 bases from V and 2 bases from J, with 8 bases between. Germline-derived CDR1 and CDR2 are DFQATT and SNEGSKA (reference sequence).

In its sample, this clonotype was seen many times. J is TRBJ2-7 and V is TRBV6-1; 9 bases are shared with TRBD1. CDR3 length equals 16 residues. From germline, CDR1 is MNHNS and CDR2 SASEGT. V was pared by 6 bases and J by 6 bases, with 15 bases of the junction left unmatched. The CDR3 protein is CASRETGGLPWGEQYF. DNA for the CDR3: TGTGCCAGCAGGGAAACAGGGGGCTTACCATGGGGCGAGCAGTACTTC.

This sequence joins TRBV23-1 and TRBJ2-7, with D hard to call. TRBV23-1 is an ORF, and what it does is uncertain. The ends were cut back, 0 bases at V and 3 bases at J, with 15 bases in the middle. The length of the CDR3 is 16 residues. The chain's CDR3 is CASSQSNVRRVYEQYF. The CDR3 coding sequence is TGCGCCAGCAGTCAATCTAACGTCCGCCGCGTCTACGAGCAGTACTTC.

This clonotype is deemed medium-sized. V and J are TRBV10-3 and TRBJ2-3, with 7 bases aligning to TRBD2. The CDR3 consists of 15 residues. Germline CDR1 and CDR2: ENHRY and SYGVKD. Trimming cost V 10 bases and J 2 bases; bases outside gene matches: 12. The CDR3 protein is CATRGAGSITDTQYF. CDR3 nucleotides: TGTGCCACTCGAGGAGCGGGGAGCATCACAGATACGCAGTATTTT.

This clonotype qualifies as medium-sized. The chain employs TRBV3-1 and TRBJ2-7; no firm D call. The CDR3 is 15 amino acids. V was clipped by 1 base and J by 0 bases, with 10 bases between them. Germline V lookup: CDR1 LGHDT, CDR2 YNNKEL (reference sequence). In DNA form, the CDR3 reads TGTGCCAGCAGCCAAGGGACCAGCAGCTCCTACGAGCAGTACTTC. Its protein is CASSQGTSSSYEQYF.

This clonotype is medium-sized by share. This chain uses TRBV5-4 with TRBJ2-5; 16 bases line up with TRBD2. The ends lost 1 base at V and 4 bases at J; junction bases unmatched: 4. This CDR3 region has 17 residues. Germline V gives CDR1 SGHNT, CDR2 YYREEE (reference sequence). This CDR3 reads CASSLPGLAGGRETQYF. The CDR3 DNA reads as TGTGCCAGCAGCTTGCCGGGACTAGCGGGGGGGCGAGAGACCCAGTACTTC.

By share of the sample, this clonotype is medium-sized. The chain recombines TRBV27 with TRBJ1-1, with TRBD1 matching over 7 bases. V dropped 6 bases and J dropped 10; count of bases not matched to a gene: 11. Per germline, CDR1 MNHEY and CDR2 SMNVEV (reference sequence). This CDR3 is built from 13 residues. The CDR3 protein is CASRMTGMGTAFF. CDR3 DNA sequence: TGTGCCAGCAGAATGACAGGGATGGGCACAGCTTTCTTT.

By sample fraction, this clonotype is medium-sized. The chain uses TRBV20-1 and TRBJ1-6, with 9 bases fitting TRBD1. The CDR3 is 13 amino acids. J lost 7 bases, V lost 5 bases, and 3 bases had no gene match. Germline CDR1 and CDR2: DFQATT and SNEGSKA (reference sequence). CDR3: CSAGTGRNSPLHF. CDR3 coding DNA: TGCAGTGCTGGGACAGGGAGAAATTCACCCCTCCACTTT.

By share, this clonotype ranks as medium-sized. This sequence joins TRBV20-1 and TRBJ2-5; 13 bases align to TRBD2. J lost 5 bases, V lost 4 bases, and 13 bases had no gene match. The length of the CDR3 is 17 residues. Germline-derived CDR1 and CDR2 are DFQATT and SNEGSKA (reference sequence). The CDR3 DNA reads TGCAGTGCTACTCCGGGACTAGCGGGACCCGCCGGGGAGACCCAGTACTTC. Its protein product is CSATPGLAGPAGETQYF.

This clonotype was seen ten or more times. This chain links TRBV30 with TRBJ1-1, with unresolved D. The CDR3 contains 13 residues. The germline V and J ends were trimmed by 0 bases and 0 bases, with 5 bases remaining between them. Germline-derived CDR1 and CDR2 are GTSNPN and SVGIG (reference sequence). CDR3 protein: CAWSVQLNTEAFF. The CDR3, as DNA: TGTGCCTGGAGTGTTCAGTTGAACACTGAAGCTTTCTTT.

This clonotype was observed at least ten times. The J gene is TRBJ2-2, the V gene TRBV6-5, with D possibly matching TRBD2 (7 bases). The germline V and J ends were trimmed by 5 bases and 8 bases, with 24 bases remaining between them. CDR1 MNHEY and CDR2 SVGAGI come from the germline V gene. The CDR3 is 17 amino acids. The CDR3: CASSPPAGATYWGELFF. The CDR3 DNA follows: TGTGCCAGCAGTCCCCCCGCGGGGGCGACTTATTGGGGGGAGCTGTTTTTT.

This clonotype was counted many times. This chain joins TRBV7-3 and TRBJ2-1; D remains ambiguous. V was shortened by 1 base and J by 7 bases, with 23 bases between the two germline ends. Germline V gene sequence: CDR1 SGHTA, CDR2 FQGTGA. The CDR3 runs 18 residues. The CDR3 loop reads CASSLNPPGGSSRNEQFF. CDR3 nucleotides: TGTGCCAGCAGCTTAAATCCTCCTGGTGGATCGTCCAGGAATGAGCAGTTCTTC.